These 23 T cell receptor beta chains originate from one sample sequenced in a study of T cell responses to AZD1222 COVID-19 vaccine. This table comes from immunoSEQ multiplex PCR, and its TCRdb copy is limited to in-frame clones, with some not included. In the table there are around 130,000 clones, 80% to 95% of which are singletons. Specimen: peripheral blood, collected on day 0 of AZD1222 vaccination. These receptors were taken from an adult in good health.

The rearrangement uses TRBV7-3 and TRBJ2-2, with no clear D. This CDR3 is built from 11 residues. In germline, CDR1 is SGHTA, CDR2 FQGTGA. V was shortened by 5 bases and J by 5 bases, with 3 bases between the two germline ends. This CDR3 reads CASSITGELFF. For the CDR3, the DNA is TGTGCCAGCAGCATTACCGGGGAGCTGTTTTTT.

This chain uses TRBV2 with TRBJ1-2, with TRBD1 matching 7 bases. With 2 bases clipped from V and 9 bases from J, the junction kept 6 bases outside the gene matches. Germline V gene lookup returns CDR1 SNHLY and CDR2 FYNNEI. The CDR3 spans 13 residues. CDR3 amino acids: CASSERGQGSYTF. CDR3 in DNA: TGTGCCAGCAGTGAAAGGGGGCAAGGGAGCTACACCTTC.

The CDR3 sequence: CASSRGGTATSGYTF. As DNA, the CDR3 is TGCGCCAGCAGTCGCGGCGGGACAGCGACTTCGGGCTACACCTTC. V and J are TRBV23-1 and TRBJ1-2; the match to TRBD1 covers 7 bases. TRBV23-1 is labeled an ORF, and its function is uncertain. V was clipped by 4 bases and J by 8 bases; unmatched bases: 13. This CDR3 comprises 15 residues.

The V call is TRBV2, the J call TRBJ2-7, with 7 bases matching TRBD1. The germline CDR1 and CDR2 sequences are SNHLY and FYNNEI. V lost 6 bases to trimming and J lost 3 bases; unmatched junction nucleotides: 8. The CDR3 length is 14 residues. The CDR3 region is CASSEQGPLYEQYF. CDR3 bases: TGTGCCAGCAGCGAACAGGGGCCCCTCTACGAGCAGTACTTC.

This clone came up once. Written as DNA, the CDR3 is TGTGCCAGCAGTTACCCTAGGAGGGCAACTGAAGCTTTCTTT. This translates into CASSYPRRATEAFF. The chain employs TRBV6-2 or TRBV6-3 and TRBJ1-1, with no clear D. The CDR3 loop spans 14 amino acids. Germline V gene lookup returns CDR1 MNHEY and CDR2 SVGEGT. The V end lost 2 bases, the J end lost 5 bases, and 12 bases lay between the germline ends.

The V gene is TRBV2, the J gene TRBJ2-4, with a tentative D call TRBD2 (6 bases). The V gene lost 3 bases and the J gene lost 9 bases, with 15 bases spanning the gap. CDR1 SNHLY and CDR2 FYNNEI come from the germline V gene. The CDR3 totals 14 residues. CDR3 loop: CASSEGLASGIQYF. DNA of the CDR3: TGTGCCAGCAGTGAGGGGCTAGCGAGCGGCATTCAGTACTTC. Filled out from reference TRBV2 and TRBJ2-4, the complete variable domain reads EPEVTQTPSHQVTQMGQEVILRCVPISNHLYFYWYRQILGQKVEFLVSFYNNEISEKSEIFDDQFSVERPDGSNFTLKIRSTKLEDSAMYFCASSEGLASGIQYFGAGTRLSVL.

J is TRBJ1-1 and V is TRBV28; D may be TRBD1 (5 bases). Germline CDR1 is MDHEN and CDR2 is SYDVKM. V lost 3 bases and J lost 6, with 11 bases in between. The CDR3 contains 13 residues. CDR3 sequence: CASSLGGVAEAFF. In DNA form, the CDR3 reads TGTGCCAGCAGTTTGGGGGGGGTGGCTGAAGCTTTCTTT.

This sequence joins TRBV19 and TRBJ2-7; D is undetermined. Germline-derived CDR1 and CDR2 are LNHDA and SQIVND (reference sequence). Deletions cut 1 base from V and 6 bases from J, with 4 bases between. This CDR3 comprises 11 residues. CDR3 protein: CASSIGREQYF. CDR3 in DNA: TGTGCCAGTAGTATAGGGCGCGAGCAGTACTTC.

V is TRBV19 and J is TRBJ1-4; D may be TRBD1 (5 bases). Deletions cut 7 bases from V and 8 bases from J, with 14 bases between. Looked up from germline, CDR1 is LNHDA and CDR2 is SQIVND (reference sequence). This CDR3 has 13 residues. CDR3 protein: CASNFRAGEKLFF. The CDR3 DNA follows: TGTGCCAGTAACTTCCGAGCAGGGGAAAAACTGTTTTTT.

The rearrangement links TRBV18 to TRBJ1-3, with a tentative D call TRBD1 (6 bases). Germline assignment: CDR1 KGHSH and CDR2 LQKENI. The CDR3 has 13 amino acids. Trimming pared 0 bases from V and 8 bases from J, leaving 8 bases between. CDR3 amino acids: CASSPPGAYTIYF. CDR3 DNA sequence: TGTGCCAGCTCACCACCGGGGGCCTACACCATATATTTT.

V is TRBV19 and J is TRBJ1-2; 8 bases map to TRBD1. Germline CDR1 and CDR2: LNHDA and SQIVND (reference sequence). The J segment lost 4 bases and the V segment lost 8 bases, leaving 9 bases of the junction unmatched. The length of the CDR3 is 14 residues. In DNA form, the CDR3 reads TGTGCCAGTTCCCGGACAGGGAACAGCTATGGCTACACCTTC. This codes for CASSRTGNSYGYTF.

This rearrangement joins TRBV6-5 to TRBJ1-2, with 8 bases fitting TRBD1. Germline lookup yields CDR1 MNHEY and CDR2 SVGAGI. With 7 bases clipped from V and 7 bases from J, the junction kept 14 bases outside the gene matches. CDR3 size: 15 residues. The CDR3 loop reads CASTGTGGGMGGYTF. As DNA, the CDR3 is TGTGCCAGCACAGGGACAGGAGGTGGGATGGGTGGCTACACCTTC.

This chain joins TRBV18 and TRBJ2-7; TRBD1 is a possible D gene (6 bases). This CDR3 is built from 14 residues. Per germline, CDR1 KGHSH and CDR2 LQKENI. Trimming left V 6 bases short and J 1 base short, with 13 bases between. The CDR3 nucleotides read TGTGCCAGCTCCACGACAGGTTCTTCCTACGAGCAGTACTTC. This encodes CASSTTGSSYEQYF.

The chain is built from TRBV15 and TRBJ2-1; TRBD2 is a possible D gene (5 bases). The CDR3 covers 16 residues. Trimming removed 3 bases at V and 2 bases at J, with 14 bases between. Germline V gene data show CDR1 as LNHNV and CDR2 as YYDKDF (reference sequence). The CDR3, as DNA: TGTGCCACCAGCAGGGAATCAGCGGTAGCCTACAATGAGCAGTTCTTC. Its protein is CATSRESAVAYNEQFF.

The chain recombines TRBV28 with TRBJ1-5; 11 bases line up with TRBD1. In germline, CDR1 is MDHEN, CDR2 SYDVKM. V was pared by 6 bases and J by 3 bases, with 7 bases of the junction left unmatched. The CDR3 is 16 residues long. The chain's CDR3 is CASRADRGLINQPQHF. CDR3 nucleotide sequence: TGTGCCAGCAGAGCGGACAGGGGGCTAATCAATCAGCCCCAGCATTTT. The variable domain in full, completed from reference TRBV28 and TRBJ1-5, reads DVKVTQSSRYLVKRTGEKVFLECVQDMDHENMFWYRQDPGLGLRLIYFSYDVKMKEKGDIPEGYSVSREKKERFSLILESASTNQTSMYLCASRADRGLINQPQHFGDGTRLSIL.

The J gene is TRBJ2-2, the V gene TRBV28, with TRBD2 as a possible D gene (6 bases). The V gene lost 5 bases and the J gene lost 6 bases, with 16 bases spanning the gap. The CDR3 length is 15 residues. Looked up from germline, CDR1 is MDHEN and CDR2 is SYDVKM. The CDR3 DNA is TGTGCCAGCAGTACCGGGACTCCCGGGGCCGGGGAGCTGTTTTTT. This sequence encodes CASSTGTPGAGELFF. The entire variable domain, with the rest obtained from reference TRBV28 and TRBJ2-2, is as follows: DVKVTQSSRYLVKRTGEKVFLECVQDMDHENMFWYRQDPGLGLRLIYFSYDVKMKEKGDIPEGYSVSREKKERFSLILESASTNQTSMYLCASSTGTPGAGELFFGEGSRLTVL.

The chain joins TRBV15 to TRBJ2-1, with D maybe TRBD2 (5 bases). The V end lost 0 bases, the J end lost 9 bases, and 12 bases lay between the germline ends. The CDR3 runs 14 residues. Germline loops: CDR1 LNHNV, CDR2 YYDKDF (reference sequence). The CDR3 protein is CATSRDNGLFEQFF. CDR3 nucleotides: TGTGCCACCAGCAGAGATAATGGACTTTTTGAGCAGTTCTTC.

The chain links TRBV5-8 to TRBJ1-5; no clear D gene. CDR1 and CDR2 (germline): SGHTS, YDEGEE. Trimming cost V 3 bases and J 4 bases, with 14 bases left between them. The CDR3 has 15 residues. This CDR3 reads CASSSGWTENQPQHF. The CDR3 DNA reads as TGTGCCAGCAGCTCTGGTTGGACGGAGAATCAGCCCCAGCATTTT.

The chain has TRBV19 and TRBJ2-3; tentatively, D is TRBD1 or TRBD2 (6 bases each). The CDR3 totals 18 residues. CDR1 and CDR2 from the germline V gene are LNHDA and SQIVND (reference sequence). Trimming left V 3 bases short and J 1 base short, with 20 bases between. DNA for the CDR3: TGTGCCAGTAGTATTGGGGCTAGGGCGGGACACCGCACAGATACGCAGTATTTT. Translation gives CASSIGARAGHRTDTQYF.

V is TRBV5-1 and J is TRBJ2-5; the D is unclear. The CDR3 spans 13 residues. With 0 bases removed from V and 2 bases from J, the gap between germline ends came to 5 bases. Germline V gives CDR1 SGHRS, CDR2 YFSETQ. In DNA form, the CDR3 reads TGCGCCAGCAGCTTGGACGGGCAAGAGACCCAGTACTTC. This codes for CASSLDGQETQYF.

This chain uses TRBV2 with TRBJ2-7, with 10 bases fitting TRBD1. The CDR3 covers 14 residues. Looked up from germline, CDR1 is SNHLY and CDR2 is FYNNEI. Trimming took 1 base from V and 6 from J; bases not matched to a gene: 3. As DNA, the CDR3 is TGTGCCAGCAGTGAAGTAGGGGACAGGGGCGAGCAGTACTTC. Its protein product is CASSEVGDRGEQYF.

This rearrangement joins TRBV6-6 to TRBJ1-1; D ambiguous. Germline CDR1 and CDR2: MNHNY and SVGAGI (reference sequence). The CDR3 has 12 amino acids. Trimming removed 5 bases at V and 7 bases at J, with 11 bases between. The CDR3 region is CASSPPINEAFF. CDR3 nucleotides: TGTGCCAGCAGTCCCCCTATAAATGAAGCTTTCTTT.

V gene TRBV27 combines with J gene TRBJ1-1; no definite D call. The CDR3 has 15 residues. Germline V CDR1 and CDR2: MNHEY, SMNVEV (reference sequence). V gave up 8 bases and J gave up 4 bases, with 20 bases separating them. The CDR3 protein is CASSPPGVLGTEAFF. CDR3 coding DNA: TGTGCCAGCTCCCCACCCGGCGTTTTGGGCACTGAAGCTTTCTTT.